The 27 T cell receptor beta chains listed next were all sequenced from one sample in a study of cytomegalovirus exposure and HLA in healthy donors. With 60 Vbeta and 13 Jbeta primers, the PCR was carried out. The protocol was immunoSEQ multiplex PCR, while the TCRdb copy is restricted to in-frame clones and leaves out a portion. The record lists tens of thousands of clones, of which the ten most abundant hold around 3.3%. The sequenced material came from PBMCs. Source of these receptors: a woman aged 40 to 50 in good health and CMV-seropositive.

The chain combines TRBV5-6 with TRBJ1-4; 8 bases align to TRBD1. The V gene end was trimmed by 2 bases and the J gene end by 14 bases; junction bases not matched to a gene: 5. Germline V gene data show CDR1 as SGHDT and CDR2 as YYEEEE. This CDR3 is built from 12 residues. CDR3 sequence reads: CASSLAGTGLFF. Written as DNA, the CDR3 is TGTGCCAGCAGCTTAGCCGGGACAGGCCTGTTTTTT.

This chain joins TRBV7-2 and TRBJ2-7; TRBD2 agrees at 7 bases. Germline CDR1 reads SGHTA; CDR2 reads FQGNSA. This CDR3 is built from 13 residues. V was clipped by 5 bases and J by 5 bases; unmatched bases: 6. The CDR3 protein is CASSGGTTDEQYF. In DNA, the CDR3 is TGTGCCAGCAGCGGGGGGACTACTGACGAGCAGTACTTC. The full variable domain, with the rest looked up from reference TRBV7-2 and TRBJ2-7, is GAGVSQSPSNKVTEKGKDVELRCDPISGHTALYWYRQSLGQGLEFLIYFQGNSAPDKSGLPSDRFSAERTGGSVSTLTIQRTQQEDSAVYLCASSGGTTDEQYFGPGTRLTVT.

The chain uses TRBV30 and TRBJ2-3, with D perhaps matching TRBD2 (7 bases). Germline loops: CDR1 GTSNPN, CDR2 SVGIG (reference sequence). The CDR3 is 14 residues long. Trimming removed 3 bases from V and 4 bases from J, with 14 bases in between. CDR3 DNA: TGTGCCTGGAGGACTAGGGGGAGGGCAGATACGCAGTATTTT. Translation: CAWRTRGRADTQYF.

The CDR3 protein is CASSPSRGAYGNTIYF. The CDR3 bases are TGTGCCAGCTCACCTTCCAGGGGCGCTTATGGAAACACCATATATTTT. This chain joins TRBV18 and TRBJ1-3; perhaps TRBD1 as D (6 bases). Per the germline V gene, CDR1 is KGHSH and CDR2 is LQKENI. V lost 3 bases and J lost 3, with 15 bases in between. The CDR3 covers 16 residues.

This chain joins TRBV6-1 and TRBJ1-5, with D maybe TRBD1 (6 bases). CDR3 length: 17 residues. V was pared by 4 bases and J by 3 bases, with 19 bases between. Germline CDR1 and CDR2: MNHNS and SASEGT. CDR3 coding DNA: TGTGCCAGCAGTGCGCGGGGGCGCGGCTGGGACAATCAGCCCCAGCATTTT. Its translation: CASSARGRGWDNQPQHF.

V is TRBV4-2 and J is TRBJ2-1, with D tentatively TRBD2 (5 bases). The CDR3 spans 15 residues. Deletions cut 1 base from V and 5 bases from J, with 12 bases between. CDR1 LGHNA and CDR2 YNFKEQ come from the germline V gene. As DNA, the CDR3 is TGTGCCAGCAGCCAAGGGACTCACATCGACAATGAGCAGTTCTTC. Translated: CASSQGTHIDNEQFF.

The CDR3 coding sequence is TGTGCCAGCAGCTCCTTAGATACCTACGAGCAGTACTTC. Translated: CASSSLDTYEQYF. The chain combines TRBV7-2 with TRBJ2-7; D unresolved. CDR3 length: 13 residues. Germline lookup yields CDR1 SGHTA and CDR2 FQGNSA. V dropped 4 bases and J dropped 2 bases, with 9 bases sitting between them.

The chain employs TRBV4-1 and TRBJ2-7; 9 nucleotides match TRBD1. The J segment lost 5 bases and the V segment lost 2 bases, leaving 10 bases of the junction unmatched. The CDR3 is 16 amino acids. Per the germline V gene, CDR1 is MGHRA and CDR2 is YSYEKL. CDR3 region: CASSQLLGQGFHEQYF. CDR3 sequence (DNA): TGCGCCAGCAGCCAACTCCTGGGACAGGGTTTCCACGAGCAGTACTTC.

This chain connects TRBV6-6 to TRBJ2-4, with D tentatively TRBD1 (6 bases). Germline loops: CDR1 MNHNY, CDR2 SVGAGI (reference sequence). CDR3 length equals 16 residues. The germline V and J ends were trimmed by 2 bases and 1 base, with 12 bases remaining between them. The CDR3 DNA is TGTGCCAGCAGTTACCTTCTTCAGGGGGCCAAAAACATTCAGTACTTC. This sequence encodes CASSYLLQGAKNIQYF.

The V call is TRBV20-1, the J call TRBJ1-2; D gene uncertain. Germline V CDR1 and CDR2: DFQATT, SNEGSKA (reference sequence). The V and J ends lost 0 bases and 10 bases respectively, with 9 bases between them. The CDR3 spans 11 residues. The CDR3 loop reads CSARDQVDYTF. For the CDR3, the DNA is TGCAGTGCTAGAGATCAGGTAGACTACACCTTC.

The chain joins TRBV29-1 to TRBJ2-1; 12 bases align to TRBD2. J gave up 13 bases and V 1 base, and 14 bases lay outside the gene matches. Germline loops: CDR1 SQVTM, CDR2 ANQGSEA. The CDR3 is made up of 16 amino acids. CDR3: CSVEGTSGRTVFGQFF. The CDR3 DNA follows: TGCAGCGTTGAAGGAACTAGCGGGAGGACCGTTTTCGGTCAGTTCTTC.

This chain links TRBV6-5 with TRBJ1-1, with 9 bases fitting TRBD1. With V trimmed by 6 bases and J by 5 bases, 7 bases remained unmatched. Looked up from germline, CDR1 is MNHEY and CDR2 is SVGAGI. CDR3 size: 14 residues. CDR3 amino acids: CASSRGQGWTEAFF. As DNA, the CDR3 is TGTGCCAGCAGCCGCGGACAGGGGTGGACTGAAGCTTTCTTT.

This chain connects TRBV30 to TRBJ2-7, with unresolved D. The CDR3 has 13 amino acids. The germline gives CDR1 GTSNPN, CDR2 SVGIG (reference sequence). V shed 0 bases and J shed 2 bases, with 8 bases lying between them. CDR3 amino acids: CAWSVGTTYEQYF. The CDR3 bases are TGTGCCTGGAGTGTTGGCACGACCTACGAGCAGTACTTC.

The CDR3 region is CASSLTPAGQQYF. The DNA of the CDR3 is TGTGCCAGCAGCCTAACTCCAGCGGGACAGCAGTACTTC. V is TRBV11-3 and J is TRBJ2-7; 7 bases map to TRBD2. Germline V gene lookup returns CDR1 SGHNT and CDR2 YENEEA. V was clipped by 5 bases and J by 8 bases; unmatched bases: 9. The CDR3 runs to 13 residues.

The rearrangement links TRBV30 to TRBJ2-3; 12 bases agree with TRBD2. V lost 2 bases, J lost 1 base, and 10 bases stayed unmatched. The CDR3 is made up of 18 amino acids. Germline V lookup: CDR1 GTSNPN, CDR2 SVGIG (reference sequence). The CDR3 sequence is CAWSLGLAGGPRTDTQYF. CDR3 sequence (DNA): TGTGCCTGGAGTCTAGGGCTAGCGGGAGGGCCCCGCACAGATACGCAGTATTTT.

The chain is built from TRBV27 and TRBJ1-2, with a weak D call TRBD1 (5 bases). Trimming took off 3 bases at V and 8 bases at J, with 13 bases between the two ends. Germline V gives CDR1 MNHEY, CDR2 SMNVEV (reference sequence). CDR3 length: 13 amino acids. The CDR3: CASSFPGGIGYTF. The CDR3 DNA is TGTGCCAGCAGTTTTCCGGGGGGGATAGGCTACACCTTC.

The rearrangement joins TRBV4-1 to TRBJ1-1; D perhaps matches TRBD1 (5 bases). The germline V gene encodes CDR1 MGHRA and CDR2 YSYEKL. V was clipped by 0 bases and J by 7 bases, with 12 bases between them. This CDR3 spans 14 amino acids. The CDR3 loop reads CASSQDRQGGEAFF. The CDR3 nucleotides are TGCGCCAGCAGCCAAGATCGGCAGGGCGGTGAAGCTTTCTTT.

The chain recombines TRBV13 with TRBJ1-3; 10 bases line up with TRBD1. This CDR3 comprises 15 residues. Germline V CDR1 and CDR2: PRHDT, FYEKMQ (reference sequence). Trimming took 6 bases from V and 2 from J; bases not matched to a gene: 4. For the CDR3, the DNA is TGTGCCAGCAGTTCCGGGACAGGGGCTGGAAACACCATATATTTT. This sequence encodes CASSSGTGAGNTIYF.

The chain joins TRBV10-3 to TRBJ1-2; 7 bases agree with TRBD1. The CDR3 consists of 14 residues. Trimming at V came to 7 bases and at J to 2 bases, leaving 7 bases not matched to a gene. CDR1 and CDR2 from the germline V gene are ENHRY and SYGVKD. The CDR3 DNA sequence: TGTGCCATCACCTCGGACAGGAGGAACTATGGCTACACCTTC. Translating gives CAITSDRRNYGYTF.

The chain combines TRBV7-9 with TRBJ2-3, with 8 nucleotides matching TRBD2. Germline assignment: CDR1 SEHNR and CDR2 FQNEAQ (reference sequence). The V gene end was trimmed by 4 bases and the J gene end by 3 bases; junction bases not matched to a gene: 9. The CDR3 contains 16 residues. The CDR3 nucleotides are TGTGCCAGCAGCTCCCCGCGGGAGGCGGGTACAGATACGCAGTATTTT. Its protein product is CASSSPREAGTDTQYF.

V and J are TRBV27 and TRBJ1-1; 7 bases align to TRBD1. The CDR3 totals 13 residues. The V gene end was trimmed by 6 bases and the J gene end by 1 base; junction bases not matched to a gene: 2. Germline CDR1 and CDR2: MNHEY and SMNVEV (reference sequence). CDR3 amino acids: CASRGTANTEAFF. Written as DNA, the CDR3 is TGTGCCAGCAGGGGGACAGCGAACACTGAAGCTTTCTTT.

This chain joins TRBV5-4 and TRBJ2-1; D not resolved. CDR1 is SGHNT and CDR2 is YYREEE in the germline V gene (reference sequence). The CDR3 runs to 12 residues. Trimming stripped 0 bases from V and 10 bases from J, with 8 bases between. The CDR3 DNA reads as TGTGCCAGCAGCTTGGTAGGCGGCGAGCAGTTCTTC. This gives the protein CASSLVGGEQFF. Complete variable domain (other parts from reference TRBV5-4 and TRBJ2-1): ETGVTQSPTHLIKTRGQQVTLRCSSQSGHNTVSWYQQALGQGPQFIFQYYREEENGRGNFPPRFSGLQFPNYSSELNVNALELDDSALYLCASSLVGGEQFFGPGTRLTVL.

V and J are TRBV5-4 and TRBJ1-3, with no clear D. V lost 0 bases and J 4 bases, leaving 5 bases between the germline ends. The germline V gene encodes CDR1 SGHNT and CDR2 YYREEE (reference sequence). The CDR3 covers 13 residues. The CDR3 spells CASSLAQGNTIYF. In nucleotides, the CDR3 is TGTGCCAGCAGCTTGGCCCAAGGAAACACCATATATTTT.

This chain joins TRBV4-2 and TRBJ2-5; 10 positions agree with TRBD1. CDR1 and CDR2 from the germline V gene are LGHNA and YNFKEQ. V was pared by 1 base and J by 3 bases, with 2 bases of the junction left unmatched. The CDR3 totals 15 residues. The CDR3 DNA is TGTGCCAGCAGCCAAGTGACAGGGGGCAAAGAGACCCAGTACTTC. It is translated as CASSQVTGGKETQYF.

The chain employs TRBV7-9 and TRBJ1-2; a possible D gene is TRBD1 (5 bases). V shed 5 bases and J shed 8 bases, with 18 bases lying between them. CDR1 and CDR2 (germline): SEHNR, FQNEAQ (reference sequence). The CDR3 consists of 14 residues. CDR3 coding DNA: TGTGCCAGCAGCCCGGGGACTAAGGCGGAAGGCTACACCTTC. Translated, it gives CASSPGTKAEGYTF.

This rearrangement joins TRBV18 to TRBJ1-1; 7 bases line up with TRBD1. Germline CDR1 KGHSH, CDR2 LQKENI. CDR3 length equals 15 residues. The V segment lost 8 bases and the J segment 0 bases; nucleotides outside the gene matches: 9. This CDR3 is CASPPSTGVNTEAFF. The CDR3 nucleotides are TGTGCCAGCCCCCCCAGTACAGGGGTGAACACTGAAGCTTTCTTT.

The chain is built from TRBV6-5 and TRBJ2-7; TRBD1 aligns across 10 bases. The V gene's germline CDR1 is MNHEY and CDR2 SVGAGI. J lost 6 bases, V lost 5 bases, and 10 bases had no gene match. The CDR3 runs to 15 residues. CDR3 protein: CASSRRQGARGEQYF. The CDR3 nucleotides read TGTGCCAGCAGTAGGAGACAGGGGGCCCGAGGCGAGCAGTACTTC.